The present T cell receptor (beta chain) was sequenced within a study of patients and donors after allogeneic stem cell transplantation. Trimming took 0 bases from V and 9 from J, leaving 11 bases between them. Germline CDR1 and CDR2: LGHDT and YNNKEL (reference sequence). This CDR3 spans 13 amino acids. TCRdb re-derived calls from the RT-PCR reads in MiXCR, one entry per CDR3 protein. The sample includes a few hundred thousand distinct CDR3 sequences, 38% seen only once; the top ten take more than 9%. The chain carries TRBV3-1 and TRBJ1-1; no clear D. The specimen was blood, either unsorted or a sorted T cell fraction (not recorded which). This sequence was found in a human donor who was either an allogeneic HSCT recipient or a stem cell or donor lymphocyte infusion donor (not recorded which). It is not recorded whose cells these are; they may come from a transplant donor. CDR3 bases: TGTGCCAGCAGCCAAGAAGCCTTACGGAAAGCTTTCTTT. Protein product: CASSQEALRKAFF.